This T cell receptor beta chain was sequenced for a study of blood T cell repertoires in COVID-19. For the study at large: Acute-phase and convalescent COVID-19 samples originated in the United States, Italy and Spain. PBMCs, B-cell-depleted T cells, or T cells were the source of the cDNA or gDNA that made up the material.

Authors' analysis steps: The assay estimated nucleated cells by amplifying reference gene primers. Assay used: immunoSEQ multiplex PCR; TCRdb lists only in-frame clones, some missing. The DNA gave D and trimming, while V, J and clone size come from that table. This sample has under 15,000 clones, with around 82% found just once. Germline V lookup: CDR1 KGHSH, CDR2 LQKENI. V lost 4 bases, J lost 4 bases, and 2 bases stayed unmatched. This CDR3 has 13 residues. The clonotype was recovered from a human donor in a cohort sampled during active COVID-19. The J gene is TRBJ2-7, the V gene TRBV18; 9 bases line up with TRBD1. The source material was peripheral blood. DNA for the CDR3: TGTGCCAGCTCACTGGGACAGGGATACGAGCAGTACTTC. Translation gives CASSLGQGYEQYF.